This record looks at one TCR beta chain sequence and its context. The record originates from a study of siplizumab effects on memory and regulatory T cells. The trim removed 4 bases at V and 5 bases at J, leaving 1 base unmatched. This CDR3 contains 13 residues. CDR1 and CDR2 (germline): SEHNR, FQNEAQ (reference sequence). Produced via immunoSEQ multiplex PCR; TCRdb's table is partial and in-frame only. The sample has 70,000 or so clones; roughly 89% are singletons. The clonotype originates from a human donor in good health. This chain joins TRBV7-9 and TRBJ2-4; 8 bases are shared with TRBD2. Source material: CD8+ T cells sorted from blood. CDR3 residues: CASSSGLENIQYF. The CDR3 coding sequence is TGTGCCAGCAGCTCGGGACTAGAAAACATTCAGTACTTC.